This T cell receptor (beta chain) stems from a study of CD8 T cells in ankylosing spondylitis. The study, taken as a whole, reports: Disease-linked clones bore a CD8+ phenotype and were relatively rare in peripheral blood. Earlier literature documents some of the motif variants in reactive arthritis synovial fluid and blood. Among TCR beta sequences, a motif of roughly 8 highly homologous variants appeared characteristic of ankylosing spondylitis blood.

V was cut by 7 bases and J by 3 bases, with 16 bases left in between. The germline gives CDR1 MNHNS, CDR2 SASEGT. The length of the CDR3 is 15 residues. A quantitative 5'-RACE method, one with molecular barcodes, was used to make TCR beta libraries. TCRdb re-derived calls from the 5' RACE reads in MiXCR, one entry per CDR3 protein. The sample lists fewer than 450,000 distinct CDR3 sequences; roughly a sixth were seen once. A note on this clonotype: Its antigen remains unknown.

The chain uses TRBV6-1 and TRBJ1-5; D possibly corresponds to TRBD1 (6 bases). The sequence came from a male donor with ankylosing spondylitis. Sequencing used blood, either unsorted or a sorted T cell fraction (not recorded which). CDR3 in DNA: TGTGCCAGCAAACCGAGGACAGATCCCAATCAGCCCCAGCATTTT. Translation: CASKPRTDPNQPQHF.